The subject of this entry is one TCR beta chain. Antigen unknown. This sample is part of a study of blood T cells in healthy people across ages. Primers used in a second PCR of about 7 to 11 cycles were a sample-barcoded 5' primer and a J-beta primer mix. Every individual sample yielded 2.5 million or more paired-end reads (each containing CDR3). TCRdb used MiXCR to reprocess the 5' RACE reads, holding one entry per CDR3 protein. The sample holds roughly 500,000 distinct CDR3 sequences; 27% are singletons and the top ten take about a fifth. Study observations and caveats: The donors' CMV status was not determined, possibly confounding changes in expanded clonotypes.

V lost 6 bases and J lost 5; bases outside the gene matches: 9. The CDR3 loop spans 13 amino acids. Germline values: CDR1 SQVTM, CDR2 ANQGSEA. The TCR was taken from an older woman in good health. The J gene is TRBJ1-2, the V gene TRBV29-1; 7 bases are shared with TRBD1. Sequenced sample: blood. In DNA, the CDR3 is TGCAGCGTCCCGACAGGGCTGGGATATGGCTACACCTTC. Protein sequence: CSVPTGLGYGYTF.